Shown below are 15 T cell receptor beta chains from a single sample sequenced in a study of T cells after yellow fever vaccination. TCRdb called the 5' RACE reads again in MiXCR, with one record for every CDR3 protein. This table has 500,000 to 650,000 distinct CDR3 sequences, around 16% appearing once. This material consisted of PBMCs, taken 4 to 6 days after the first yellow fever vaccination. The receptors stem from a man aged 18-30 years who received the YFV17D yellow fever vaccine.

This clonotype has only a few counts. The chain links TRBV9 to TRBJ2-3; D may correspond to TRBD1 or TRBD2 (7 bases each). V lost 3 bases and J 0 bases, leaving 14 bases between the germline ends. This CDR3 is 16 amino acids long. Germline V CDR1 and CDR2: SGDLS, YYNGEE. DNA for the CDR3: TGTGCCAGCAGCGCGCCAGGGGGGGTAAGCACAGATACGCAGTATTTT. It yields the protein CASSAPGGVSTDTQYF.

V is TRBV10-3 and J is TRBJ2-5, with 14 bases lining up with TRBD2. The CDR3 sequence is 16 residues long. Germline assignment: CDR1 ENHRY and CDR2 SYGVKD. J gave up 4 bases and V 7 bases, and 8 bases lay outside the gene matches. The CDR3 DNA reads TGTGCCATCACTGCCGGACTAGCGGGGGGTGGAGAGACCCAGTACTTC. Its translation is CAITAGLAGGGETQYF.

This clonotype has just a few counts. The chain is built from TRBV7-3 and TRBJ2-3; 11 nucleotides match TRBD2. Germline assignment: CDR1 SGHTA and CDR2 FQGTGA. The V segment lost 1 base and the J segment 5 bases; nucleotides outside the gene matches: 8. The CDR3 contains 17 residues. DNA of the CDR3: TGTGCCAGCAGCTTAAGTCCTAGCGGGGGGTCCGTAGATACGCAGTATTTT. Encoded protein: CASSLSPSGGSVDTQYF.

This clonotype was counted at least ten times. The chain combines TRBV27 with TRBJ2-3, with D unclear. Germline V gene lookup returns CDR1 MNHEY and CDR2 SMNVEV (reference sequence). This CDR3 comprises 16 residues. V lost 1 base and J 2 bases, leaving 13 bases between the germline ends. CDR3 in amino acids: CASSLFLGQPTDTQYF. The CDR3, as DNA: TGTGCCAGCAGTTTATTCCTTGGGCAGCCCACAGATACGCAGTATTTT.

The chain couples TRBV12-3 or TRBV12-4 to TRBJ2-5; D not resolved. The CDR3 totals 14 residues. Trimming cost V 3 bases and J 3 bases, with 11 bases left between them. In DNA form, the CDR3 reads TGTGCCAGCAGTTTTAACACAGATAAAGAGACCCAGTACTTC. This encodes CASSFNTDKETQYF.

V and J are TRBV19 and TRBJ1-1; a weak D match, TRBD1 (5 bases). CDR3 length: 13 amino acids. V gave up 7 bases and J gave up 0 bases, with 9 bases separating them. Germline V gene sequence: CDR1 LNHDA, CDR2 SQIVND (reference sequence). The CDR3 DNA is TGTGCCAGTACCAGGGAGATGAACACTGAAGCTTTCTTT. Translation gives CASTREMNTEAFF.

This clonotype was counted ten times or more. The DNA for the CDR3 is TGTGCCAGCAGCCAAGAAGGTTGGGGGCAGAGCTCCTACGAGCAGTACTTC. Translation gives CASSQEGWGQSSYEQYF. The V and J genes are TRBV4-2 and TRBJ2-7; possibly TRBD1 for D (6 bases). Germline V gene data show CDR1 as LGHNA and CDR2 as YNFKEQ. V lost 0 bases to trimming and J lost 0 bases, with 15 bases between them. The CDR3 loop spans 17 amino acids.

There are a few counts of this clonotype. The V gene is TRBV12-3 or TRBV12-4, the J gene TRBJ1-4; no reliable D call. Trimming pared 4 bases from V and 5 bases from J, leaving 5 bases between. CDR3 length equals 12 residues. In nucleotides, the CDR3 is TGTGCCAGCAGTTCTGGAAATGAAAAACTGTTTTTT. This sequence encodes CASSSGNEKLFF.

This clonotype was seen many times. The V and J genes are TRBV15 and TRBJ1-2, with D hard to call. Trimming cost V 0 bases and J 2 bases, with 1 base left between them. Germline V CDR1 and CDR2: LNHNV, YYDKDF (reference sequence). The CDR3 extends over 12 amino acids. CDR3 nucleotide sequence: TGTGCCACCAGCAGAGAAAACTATGGCTACACCTTC. Amino acids: CATSRENYGYTF.

The chain has TRBV12-3 or TRBV12-4 and TRBJ1-1; D might be TRBD1 (5 bases). There are 17 residues in the CDR3. Between the trimmed V and J ends, which lost 5 bases and 0 bases, there was a span of 19 bases. The CDR3 DNA sequence: TGTGCCAGCAGTACTCGCCGCGACAGCCTCATGAACACTGAAGCTTTCTTT. Encoded protein: CASSTRRDSLMNTEAFF.

This clonotype has more than one count but fewer than ten. V usage is TRBV29-1 and J usage is TRBJ2-7, with TRBD1 matching 9 bases. The length of the CDR3 is 16 residues. Germline values: CDR1 SQVTM, CDR2 ANQGSEA. The V and J ends lost 3 bases and 4 bases, in that order; junction bases with no gene match: 13. The CDR3 sequence: CSVEWGQGFAVYEQYV. The CDR3 region has the DNA TGCAGCGTTGAGTGGGGACAGGGTTTTGCGGTGTACGAGCAGTACGTC.

In this sample, this clonotype turned up a few times. The gene calls are TRBV27 and TRBJ1-5; weak D call: TRBD1 (5 bases). The CDR3 spans 14 residues. CDR1 is MNHEY, CDR2 SMNVEV, per germline (reference sequence). V gave up 6 bases and J gave up 7 bases, with 16 bases separating them. The DNA for the CDR3 is TGTGCCAGCAGCGTGAGGGGCCCGGAGCAGCCCCAGCATTTT. Its protein product is CASSVRGPEQPQHF.

The gene calls are TRBV4-3 and TRBJ2-1; the D gene is possibly TRBD1 (6 bases). The CDR3 totals 17 residues. V lost 0 bases and J lost 5, with 17 bases in between. Germline values: CDR1 LGHNA, CDR2 YSLEER. CDR3 DNA: TGCGCCAGCAGCCAAGATGTTCCTCTTGGGGGCCACAATGAGCAGTTCTTC. Translating it yields CASSQDVPLGGHNEQFF.

The chain is built from TRBV6-2 or TRBV6-3 and TRBJ2-1, with D possibly called TRBD1 or TRBD2 (6 bases each). The CDR3 spans 12 residues. Trimming shortened V by 5 bases and J by 8 bases, and 10 bases separated the two germline ends. Germline loops: CDR1 MNHEY, CDR2 SVGEGT. The CDR3 is CASSRGVHEQFF. The CDR3 DNA sequence: TGTGCCAGCAGTAGGGGGGTCCATGAGCAGTTCTTC.

V gene TRBV3-1 combines with J gene TRBJ1-2; D might be TRBD1 (6 bases). Germline assignment: CDR1 LGHDT and CDR2 YNNKEL (reference sequence). The CDR3 length is 14 residues. The ends were cut back, 0 bases at V and 8 bases at J, with 13 bases in the middle. This CDR3 reads CASSQESRGGGYTF. As DNA, the CDR3 is TGTGCCAGCAGCCAAGAGAGCAGGGGCGGCGGCTACACCTTC. The full variable domain, with the rest looked up from reference TRBV3-1 and TRBJ1-2, is DTAVSQTPKYLVTQMGNDKSIKCEQNLGHDTMYWYKQDSKKFLKIMFSYNNKELIINETVPNRFSPKSPDKAHLNLHINSLELGDSAVYFCASSQESRGGGYTFGSGTRLTVV.